Each of the 20 T cell receptor beta chains below was sequenced from the same sample in a study of blood T cell repertoires in COVID-19. Only in-frame clones appear in the TCRdb table, and some are missing; sequencing was by immunoSEQ multiplex PCR. Found here are about 500,000 clones, approximately 91% of them singletons; the top ten hold less than 9.5%. Sequenced: peripheral blood. The receptors stem from a woman in her forties or fifties with COVID-19, enrolled during active disease.

The gene calls are TRBV6-5 and TRBJ1-5, with 9 bases identical to TRBD1. The CDR3 extends over 15 amino acids. Per germline, CDR1 MNHEY and CDR2 SVGAGI. With V trimmed by 2 bases and J by 1 base, 0 bases remained unmatched. DNA for the CDR3: TGTGCCAGCAGTTACGGGACAGGGAGCAATCAGCCCCAGCATTTT. Its protein product is CASSYGTGSNQPQHF.

This chain uses TRBV6-5 with TRBJ1-2, with 12 bases matching TRBD1. This CDR3 comprises 15 residues. After removal of 6 bases from V and 7 bases from J, the junction contained 9 bases not matched to a gene. Germline V lookup: CDR1 MNHEY, CDR2 SVGAGI. The CDR3 protein is CASRGSRDRGPGYTF. The DNA of the CDR3 is TGTGCCAGCAGGGGGAGCCGGGACAGGGGGCCTGGCTACACCTTC.

This sequence joins TRBV6-4 and TRBJ2-5; D is possibly TRBD2 (5 bases). Between the trimmed V and J ends, which lost 0 bases and 5 bases, there was a span of 16 bases. CDR1 MRHNA and CDR2 SNTAGT come from the germline V gene. This CDR3 spans 16 amino acids. CDR3 DNA: TGTGCCAGCAGTGACTCGAAGAGGGTAACCAGGGAGACCCAGTACTTC. This translates into CASSDSKRVTRETQYF.

The gene calls are TRBV29-1 and TRBJ2-7; D not resolved. The CDR3 loop spans 13 amino acids. The V end was cut by 4 bases, the J end by 2 bases, with 12 bases between. Germline V gene lookup returns CDR1 SQVTM and CDR2 ANQGSEA. In nucleotides, the CDR3 is TGCAGCGTTGCATACAACAGTCCCTACGAGCAGTACTTC. It yields the protein CSVAYNSPYEQYF.

The V call is TRBV5-1, the J call TRBJ1-5; 9 positions agree with TRBD1. The CDR3 totals 15 residues. In germline, CDR1 is SGHRS, CDR2 YFSETQ. V was pared by 4 bases and J by 4 bases, with 6 bases of the junction left unmatched. CDR3 sequence: CASSEQGALNQPQHF. CDR3 bases: TGCGCCAGCAGCGAACAGGGGGCGTTAAATCAGCCCCAGCATTTT.

This chain links TRBV4-1 with TRBJ1-4; 8 nucleotides align to TRBD1. The germline CDR1 and CDR2 sequences are MGHRA and YSYEKL. This CDR3 is 16 amino acids long. The V and J ends lost 2 bases and 7 bases, in that order; junction bases with no gene match: 9. The CDR3 region is CASSQTDRVEGEKLFF. The CDR3 bases are TGCGCCAGCAGCCAAACGGACAGGGTGGAGGGTGAAAAACTGTTTTTT.

The rearrangement uses TRBV7-7 and TRBJ2-3, with 9 positions matching TRBD2. The CDR3 is made up of 15 amino acids. J was trimmed by 4 bases and V by 2 bases; bases with no gene match: 4. Germline V gene sequence: CDR1 SSHAT, CDR2 FNYEAQ (reference sequence). In DNA form, the CDR3 reads TGTGCCAGCAGCTTAACGGCGGGGGGGCCAGATACGCAGTATTTT. Its protein product is CASSLTAGGPDTQYF.

The rearrangement joins TRBV10-1 to TRBJ2-3; TRBD2 aligns across 10 bases. The germline V gene has CDR1 WNHNN and CDR2 SYGVQD (reference sequence). CDR3 length: 15 residues. J was trimmed by 2 bases and V by 4 bases; bases with no gene match: 3. CDR3 region: CASSGLAGNTDTQYF. The CDR3 DNA sequence: TGCGCCAGCAGTGGACTAGCGGGCAACACAGATACGCAGTATTTT.

CDR3 in amino acids: CASSYSIAGSYEQYF. The CDR3 DNA is TGTGCCAGCAGTTACTCGATTGCAGGGTCCTACGAGCAGTACTTC. This sequence joins TRBV6-5 and TRBJ2-7, with D maybe TRBD1 (5 bases). CDR1 is MNHEY, CDR2 SVGAGI, per germline. The V and J ends lost 0 bases and 1 base respectively, with 10 bases between them. This CDR3 contains 15 residues.

The rearrangement uses TRBV3-1 (or the pseudogene TRBV3-2) and TRBJ1-2; D not resolved. The germline CDR1 and CDR2 sequences are LGHDT and YNNKEL (reference sequence). The CDR3 covers 15 residues. Deletions cut 0 bases from V and 4 bases from J, with 12 bases between. The CDR3: CASSQDPQIIYGYTF. The CDR3 DNA sequence: TGTGCCAGCAGCCAAGACCCCCAAATCATCTATGGCTACACCTTC.

This chain links TRBV6-5 with TRBJ1-2; 8 nucleotides align to TRBD1. The length of the CDR3 is 13 residues. V lost 7 bases, J lost 8 bases, and 9 bases stayed unmatched. CDR1 and CDR2 (germline): MNHEY, SVGAGI. The CDR3 protein is CASTQDRAGGYTF. In DNA, the CDR3 is TGTGCCAGCACCCAGGACAGGGCTGGGGGCTACACCTTC.

The genes are TRBV12-3 or TRBV12-4 and TRBJ2-7; 7 bases are a match to TRBD1. With 7 bases clipped from V and 6 bases from J, the junction kept 6 bases outside the gene matches. This CDR3 has 12 amino acids. This CDR3 reads CASTSPGGEQYF. CDR3 nucleotide sequence: TGTGCCAGCACCTCCCCAGGGGGCGAGCAGTACTTC.

Concerning this clone itself: The sample holds other DNA sequences that translate to the same CDR3. The chain uses TRBV19 and TRBJ2-1; possible D gene TRBD1, 5 bases. V was trimmed by 1 base and J by 7 bases, leaving 8 bases between them. This CDR3 is built from 13 residues. CDR1 is LNHDA and CDR2 is SQIVND in the germline V gene (reference sequence). In DNA, the CDR3 is TGTGCCAGTAGTATAGGGCAGGGTAATGAGCAGTTCTTC. Translated: CASSIGQGNEQFF.

The count of this clone is one. The chain joins TRBV2 to TRBJ1-5; no definite D call. The CDR3 runs 15 residues. The V and J ends lost 7 bases and 6 bases respectively, with 19 bases between them. Germline V gene lookup returns CDR1 SNHLY and CDR2 FYNNEI. CDR3 nucleotides: TGTGCCAGCACCAAGGCATATGTTCAGGCTCAGCCCCAGCATTTT. Translated, it gives CASTKAYVQAQPQHF. Filled out from reference TRBV2 and TRBJ1-5, the complete variable domain reads EPEVTQTPSHQVTQMGQEVILRCVPISNHLYFYWYRQILGQKVEFLVSFYNNEISEKSEIFDDQFSVERPDGSNFTLKIRSTKLEDSAMYFCASTKAYVQAQPQHFGDGTRLSIL.

This chain links TRBV9 with TRBJ1-5, with a possible D match to TRBD1 (6 bases). From germline, CDR1 is SGDLS and CDR2 YYNGEE. V gave up 0 bases and J gave up 3 bases, with 10 bases separating them. The CDR3 has 15 residues. DNA of the CDR3: TGTGCCAGCAGCGTAGAGGCAGGGGACAATCAGCCCCAGCATTTT. Amino acids: CASSVEAGDNQPQHF. The variable domain in full, completed from reference TRBV9 and TRBJ1-5, reads DSGVTQTPKHLITATGQRVTLRCSPRSGDLSVYWYQQSLDQGLQFLIQYYNGEERAKGNILERFSAQQFPDLHSELNLSSLELGDSALYFCASSVEAGDNQPQHFGDGTRLSIL.

The gene calls are TRBV5-1 and TRBJ2-7; weak D call: TRBD1 (6 bases). Germline CDR1 and CDR2: SGHRS and YFSETQ. The ends were cut back, 4 bases at V and 7 bases at J, with 30 bases in the middle. This CDR3 is built from 18 residues. The CDR3 is CASSPRATQQGGQGEQYF. The CDR3 coding sequence is TGCGCCAGCAGCCCGCGGGCCACCCAACAGGGCGGACAAGGTGAGCAGTACTTC.

This sequence joins TRBV3-1 (or the pseudogene TRBV3-2) and TRBJ1-1; TRBD1 is a possible D gene (5 bases). The CDR3 contains 15 residues. Trimming removed 4 bases at V and 3 bases at J, with 15 bases between. CDR1 and CDR2 from the germline V gene are LGHDT and YNNKEL (reference sequence). The DNA for the CDR3 is TGTGCCAGCAGCCTCCTGGGGGGGTCGGACACTGAAGCTTTCTTT. This sequence encodes CASSLLGGSDTEAFF.

The chain carries TRBV6-5 and TRBJ2-2; 10 bases map to TRBD1. Germline assignment: CDR1 MNHEY and CDR2 SVGAGI. This CDR3 is built from 16 residues. The V gene end was trimmed by 0 bases and the J gene end by 8 bases; junction bases not matched to a gene: 6. The CDR3, as DNA: TGTGCCAGCAGTTACTCGGGACAGGGGCACGCGGGGGAGCTGTTTTTT. This encodes CASSYSGQGHAGELFF.

The rearrangement links TRBV3-1 (or the pseudogene TRBV3-2) to TRBJ1-5; D is unresolved. Germline lookup yields CDR1 LGHDT and CDR2 YNNKEL (reference sequence). CDR3 length: 12 residues. Trimming stripped 1 base from V and 9 bases from J, with 7 bases between. The CDR3 DNA follows: TGTGCCAGCAGCCAAGGGGAGGGGCCCCAGCATTTT. Translating it yields CASSQGEGPQHF.

The chain carries TRBV7-9 and TRBJ1-1; 9 nucleotides match TRBD1. The CDR3 is 17 residues long. In germline, CDR1 is SEHNR, CDR2 FQNEAQ (reference sequence). After removal of 5 bases from V and 3 bases from J, the junction contained 13 bases not matched to a gene. CDR3 DNA: TGTGCCAGCAGCCCAATGCGGGGGGACAGGGAGGACACTGAAGCTTTCTTT. This encodes CASSPMRGDREDTEAFF.